The 8 T cell receptor beta chains in this list originate from one sample, sequenced in a study of vaccination effects on CD4 cells after COVID-19. The antigens these receptors bind are not known. Before any sequencing was done, the ViraFEST assay used viral peptide pools to expand antigen-specific CD4+ T cells. CD4+ T cells were isolated after around 10 days of culture. Negative nucleocapsid antibody tests before and after vaccination confirmed no previous SARS-CoV-2 infection. Some clones are missing from TCRdb's copy, which holds only in-frame ones; the method was immunoSEQ multiplex PCR. The sample carries some 68,000 clones, roughly three quarters recorded once. Sequenced here: CD4+ T cells from PBMCs cultured with HCoV-OC43 spike peptides, sampled before COVID-19 vaccination. Stated subset: HCoV-OC43 spike overlapping peptide pool stimulation. The origin of the receptors is a human donor who received a COVID-19 vaccine.

This clone appeared a few times. The chain recombines TRBV24-1 with TRBJ2-2; D is possibly TRBD1 or TRBD2 (5 bases each). The V end lost 9 bases, the J end lost 2 bases, and 12 bases lay between the germline ends. The CDR3 consists of 14 residues. Germline loops: CDR1 KGHDR, CDR2 SFDVKD. In DNA form, the CDR3 reads TGTGCCACCGGCCGGGGCATAAACACCGGGGAGCTGTTTTTT. It encodes CATGRGINTGELFF.

This sequence joins TRBV7-3 and TRBJ1-3; no definite D call. Trimming shortened V by 1 base and J by 2 bases, and 12 bases separated the two germline ends. This CDR3 contains 16 residues. Germline CDR1 is SGHTA and CDR2 is FQGTGA. The CDR3 nucleotides are TGTGCCAGCAGCTTAAGTAAGGGAAGGACTGGAAACACCATATATTTT. Its protein is CASSLSKGRTGNTIYF.

V and J are TRBV7-8 and TRBJ2-1; 10 bases match TRBD2. J gave up 5 bases and V 2 bases, and 6 bases lay outside the gene matches. The CDR3 is 16 amino acids. Germline assignment: CDR1 SGHVS and CDR2 FQNEAQ. The DNA of the CDR3 is TGTGCCAGCAGCTTATACTTAGCGGGGGGTGACAATGAGCAGTTCTTC. Residues: CASSLYLAGGDNEQFF.

This rearrangement joins TRBV6-5 to TRBJ1-1; 7 bases align to TRBD1. The CDR3 consists of 14 residues. The V gene end was trimmed by 7 bases and the J gene end by 7 bases; junction bases not matched to a gene: 12. CDR1 is MNHEY and CDR2 is SVGAGI in the germline V gene. CDR3 in amino acids: CASTQTETGIEAFF. The DNA for the CDR3 is TGTGCCAGCACCCAAACCGAGACAGGGATTGAAGCTTTCTTT.

V gene TRBV5-5 combines with J gene TRBJ2-1, with 7 bases that match TRBD2. The CDR3 runs 17 residues. In germline, CDR1 is SGHKS, CDR2 YYEKEE (reference sequence). Trimming cost V 1 base and J 6 bases; bases outside gene matches: 13. DNA for the CDR3: TGTGCCAGCAGCTTGTTGGCCTCGGCGGGGGAGAGCAATGAGCAGTTCTTC. Its protein product is CASSLLASAGESNEQFF.

The chain couples TRBV7-2 to TRBJ2-3; possible D gene TRBD2, 6 bases. The CDR3 has 14 amino acids. The germline V and J ends were trimmed by 4 bases and 2 bases, with 10 bases remaining between them. CDR1 and CDR2 (germline): SGHTA, FQGNSA. CDR3 sequence: CASSSSGFTDTQYF. CDR3 sequence (DNA): TGTGCCAGCAGCTCGAGCGGGTTCACAGATACGCAGTATTTT.

A few counts support this clone. The V gene is TRBV3-1 (or the pseudogene TRBV3-2), the J gene TRBJ2-2; no definite D call. CDR1 is LGHDT, CDR2 YNNKEL, per germline (reference sequence). V lost 4 bases to trimming and J lost 0 bases, with 9 bases between them. The CDR3 extends over 15 amino acids. This CDR3 reads CASSPDPANTGELFF. CDR3 sequence (DNA): TGTGCCAGCAGCCCGGACCCCGCGAACACCGGGGAGCTGTTTTTT.

The chain has TRBV2 and TRBJ2-6, with a possible D match to TRBD1 (6 bases). V was trimmed by 5 bases and J by 3 bases, leaving 11 bases between them. This CDR3 has 15 amino acids. Germline lookup yields CDR1 SNHLY and CDR2 FYNNEI. Here the CDR3 DNA reads TGTGCCAGCAGTCAGGACAGCCTTGGGGCCAACGTCCTGACTTTC. Amino acid sequence: CASSQDSLGANVLTF.